The source of this T cell receptor beta chain is a study of human T cells and chemical hapten exposure. The wider study: Researchers reported sensitizing a roughly 2 cm by roughly 2 cm upper inner arm skin site with 2% DPC. Broader study findings: Expanded TCRs grouped into significantly more large CDR3 similarity clusters than controls produced. TCRs whose frequency exceeded 1 in 1000 remained the same following DPC sensitization.

Time point of the sample: patch test 3, about 24 weeks after DPC sensitization. Treatment: therapeutic diphenylcyclopropenone sensitization with weekly scalp DPC. Per the original data handling: The number of TCRs in each sample had a median of approximately 96,000 and spanned about 23,224 to 700,000. One entry per CDR3 protein, called by TCRdb with MiXCR from the RACE reads. The V and J calls and clone size are TCRdb's, not the authors'. The sample consists of some 96,000 distinct CDR3 sequences, 25% to 35% of them appearing once. A word on this clonotype: Its antigen is unidentified.

This specimen was whole blood, taken in connection with sensitization to the hapten diphenylcyclopropenone (DPC). The receptor's source is a man aged 35 to 55 with alopecia areata. Some clones in this sample may be carry-over from other donors' samples.

This CDR3 is CATSESDRFQPQHF. In DNA form, the CDR3 reads TGTGCCACCAGTGAATCGGACCGATTCCAGCCCCAGCATTTT. This chain uses TRBV24-1 with TRBJ1-5; unclear D gene. The CDR3 has 14 residues. Trimming left V 4 bases short and J 7 bases short, with 13 bases between. From germline, CDR1 is KGHDR and CDR2 SFDVKD.